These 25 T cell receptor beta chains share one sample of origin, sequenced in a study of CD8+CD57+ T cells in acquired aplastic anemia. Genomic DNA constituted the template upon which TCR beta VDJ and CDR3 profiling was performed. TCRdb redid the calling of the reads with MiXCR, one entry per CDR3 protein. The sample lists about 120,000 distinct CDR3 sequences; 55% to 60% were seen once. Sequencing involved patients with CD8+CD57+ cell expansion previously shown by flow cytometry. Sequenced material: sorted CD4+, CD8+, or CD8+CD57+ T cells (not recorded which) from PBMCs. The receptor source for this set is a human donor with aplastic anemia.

CDR3 amino acids: CAVMTAMSSYEQYF. Written as DNA, the CDR3 is TGTGCCGTGATGACAGCCATGAGCTCCTACGAGCAGTACTTC. The rearrangement joins TRBV10-3 to TRBJ2-7, with D perhaps TRBD1 (5 bases). The V end lost 11 bases, the J end lost 0 bases, and 17 bases lay between the germline ends. Germline V gives CDR1 ENHRY, CDR2 SYGVKD. The CDR3 contains 14 residues.

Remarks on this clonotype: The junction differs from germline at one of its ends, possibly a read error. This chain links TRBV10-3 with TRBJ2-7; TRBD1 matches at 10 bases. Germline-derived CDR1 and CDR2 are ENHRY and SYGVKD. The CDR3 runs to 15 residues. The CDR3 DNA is TGTGCCATCAGTGAAGGGGACAGGGGCGGGTACGAGCAGCACTTC. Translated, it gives CAISEGDRGGYEQHF.

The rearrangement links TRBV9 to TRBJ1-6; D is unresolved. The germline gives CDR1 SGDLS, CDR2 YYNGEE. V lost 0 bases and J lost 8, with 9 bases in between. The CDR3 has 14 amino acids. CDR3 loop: CASSVGGFDSPLHF. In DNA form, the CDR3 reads TGTGCCAGCAGCGTAGGAGGGTTTGATTCACCCCTCCACTTT.

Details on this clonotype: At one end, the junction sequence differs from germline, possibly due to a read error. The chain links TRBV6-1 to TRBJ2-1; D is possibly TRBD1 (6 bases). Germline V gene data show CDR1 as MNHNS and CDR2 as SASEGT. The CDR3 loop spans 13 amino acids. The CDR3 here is CASKLGQYSEQFF. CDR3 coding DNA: TGTGCCAGCAAATTAGGACAGTACAGTGAGCAGTTCTTC.

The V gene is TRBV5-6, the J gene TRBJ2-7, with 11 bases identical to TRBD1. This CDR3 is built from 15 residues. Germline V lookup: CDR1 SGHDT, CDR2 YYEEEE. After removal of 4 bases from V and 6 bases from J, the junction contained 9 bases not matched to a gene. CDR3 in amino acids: CASSPTRDRGVEQYF. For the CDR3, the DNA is TGTGCCAGCAGCCCCACCCGGGACAGGGGGGTCGAGCAGTACTTC.

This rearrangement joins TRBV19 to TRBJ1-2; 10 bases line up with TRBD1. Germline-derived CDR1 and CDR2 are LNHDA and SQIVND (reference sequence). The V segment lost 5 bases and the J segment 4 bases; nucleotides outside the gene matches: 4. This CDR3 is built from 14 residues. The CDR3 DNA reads TGTGCCAGTAGTCCGACAGGGGGCGCCTATGGCTACACCTTC. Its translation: CASSPTGGAYGYTF. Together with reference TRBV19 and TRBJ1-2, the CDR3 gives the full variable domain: DGGITQSPKYLFRKEGQNVTLSCEQNLNHDAMYWYRQDPGQGLRLIYYSQIVNDFQKGDIAEGYSVSREKKESFPLTVTSAQKNPTAFYLCASSPTGGAYGYTFGSGTRLTVV.

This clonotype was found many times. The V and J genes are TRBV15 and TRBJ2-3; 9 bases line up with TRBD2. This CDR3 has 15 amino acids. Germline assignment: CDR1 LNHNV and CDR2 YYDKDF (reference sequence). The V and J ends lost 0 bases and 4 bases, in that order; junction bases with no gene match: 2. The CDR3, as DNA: TGTGCCACCAGCAGAGATAGCGGGGGCGCAGATACGCAGTATTTT. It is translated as CATSRDSGGADTQYF. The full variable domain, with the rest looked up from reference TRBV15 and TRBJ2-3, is DAMVIQNPRYQVTQFGKPVTLSCSQTLNHNVMYWYQQKSSQAPKLLFHYYDKDFNNEADTPDNFQSRRPNTSFCFLDIRSPGLGDTAMYLCATSRDSGGADTQYFGPGTRLTVL.

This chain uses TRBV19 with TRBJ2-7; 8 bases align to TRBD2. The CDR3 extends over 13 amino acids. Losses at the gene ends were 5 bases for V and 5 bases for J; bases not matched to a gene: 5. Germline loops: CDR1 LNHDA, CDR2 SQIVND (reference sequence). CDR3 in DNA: TGTGCCAGTAGTGGGGGACTAGTCGACGAGCAGTACTTC. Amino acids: CASSGGLVDEQYF.

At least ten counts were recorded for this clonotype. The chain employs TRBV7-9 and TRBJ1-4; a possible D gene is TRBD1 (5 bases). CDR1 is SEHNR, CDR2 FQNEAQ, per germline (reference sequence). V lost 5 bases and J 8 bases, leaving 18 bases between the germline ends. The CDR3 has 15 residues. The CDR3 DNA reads TGTGCCAGCAGCGCCCTGTTAGGGGTTGGCGAAAAACTGTTTTTT. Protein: CASSALLGVGEKLFF.

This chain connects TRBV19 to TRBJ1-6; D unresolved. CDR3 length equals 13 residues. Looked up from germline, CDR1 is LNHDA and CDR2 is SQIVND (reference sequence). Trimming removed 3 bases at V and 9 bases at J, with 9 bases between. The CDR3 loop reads CASSMTGSSPLHF. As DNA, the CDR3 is TGTGCCAGTAGTATGACCGGAAGTTCACCCCTCCACTTT.

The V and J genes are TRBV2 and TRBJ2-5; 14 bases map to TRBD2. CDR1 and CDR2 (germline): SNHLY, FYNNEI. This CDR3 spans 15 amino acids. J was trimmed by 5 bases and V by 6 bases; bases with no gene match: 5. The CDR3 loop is CASRGLAGDGETQYF. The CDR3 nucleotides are TGTGCCAGCAGGGGACTAGCGGGAGACGGGGAGACCCAGTACTTC.

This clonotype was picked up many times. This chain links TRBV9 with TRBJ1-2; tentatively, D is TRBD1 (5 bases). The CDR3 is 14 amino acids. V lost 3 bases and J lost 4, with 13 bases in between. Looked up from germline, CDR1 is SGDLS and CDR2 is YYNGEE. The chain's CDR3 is CASSGSGTVYGYTF. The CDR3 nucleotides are TGTGCCAGCAGCGGCTCCGGGACGGTCTATGGCTACACCTTC.

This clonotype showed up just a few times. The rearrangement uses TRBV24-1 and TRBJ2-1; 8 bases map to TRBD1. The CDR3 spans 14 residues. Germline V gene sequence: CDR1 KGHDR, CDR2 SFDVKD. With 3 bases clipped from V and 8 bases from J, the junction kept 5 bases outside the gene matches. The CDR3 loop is CATSDPPTGDEQFF. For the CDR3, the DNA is TGTGCCACCAGTGATCCACCGACAGGGGATGAGCAGTTCTTC.

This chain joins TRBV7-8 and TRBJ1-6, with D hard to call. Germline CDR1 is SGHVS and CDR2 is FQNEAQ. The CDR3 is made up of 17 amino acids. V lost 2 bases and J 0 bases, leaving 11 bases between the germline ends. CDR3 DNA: TGTGCCAGCAGCTTAATCGGGTTGAGCTCCTATAATTCACCCCTCCACTTT. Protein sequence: CASSLIGLSSYNSPLHF.

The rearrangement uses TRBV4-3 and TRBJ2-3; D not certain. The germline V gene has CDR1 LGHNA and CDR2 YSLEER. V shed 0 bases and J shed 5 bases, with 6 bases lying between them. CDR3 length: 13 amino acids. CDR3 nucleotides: TGCGCCAGCAGCCAAGAGCTAGGAGATACGCAGTATTTT. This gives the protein CASSQELGDTQYF.

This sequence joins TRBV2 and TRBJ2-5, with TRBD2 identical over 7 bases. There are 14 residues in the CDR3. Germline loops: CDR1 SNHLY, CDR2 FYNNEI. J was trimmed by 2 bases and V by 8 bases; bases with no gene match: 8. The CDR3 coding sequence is TGTGCCAGCCTTGGGGGGGTTGGGCAAGAGACCCAGTACTTC. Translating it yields CASLGGVGQETQYF. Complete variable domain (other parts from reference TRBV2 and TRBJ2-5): EPEVTQTPSHQVTQMGQEVILRCVPISNHLYFYWYRQILGQKVEFLVSFYNNEISEKSEIFDDQFSVERPDGSNFTLKIRSTKLEDSAMYFCASLGGVGQETQYFGPGTRLLVL.

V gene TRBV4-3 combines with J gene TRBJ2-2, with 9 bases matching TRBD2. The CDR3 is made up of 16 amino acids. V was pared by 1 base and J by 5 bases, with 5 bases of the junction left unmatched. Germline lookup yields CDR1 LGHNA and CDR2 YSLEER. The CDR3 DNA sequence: TGCGCCAGCAGCCAAGGTTGGCGGGAGGGGACCGGGGAGCTGTTTTTT. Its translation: CASSQGWREGTGELFF.

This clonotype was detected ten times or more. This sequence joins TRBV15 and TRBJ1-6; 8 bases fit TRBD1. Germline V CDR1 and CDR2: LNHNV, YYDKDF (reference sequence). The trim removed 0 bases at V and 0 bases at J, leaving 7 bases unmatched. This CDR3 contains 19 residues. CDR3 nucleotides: TGTGCCACCAGCAGAGATCTCCCGGGACAGGACTCCTATAATTCACCCCTCCACTTT. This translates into CATSRDLPGQDSYNSPLHF.

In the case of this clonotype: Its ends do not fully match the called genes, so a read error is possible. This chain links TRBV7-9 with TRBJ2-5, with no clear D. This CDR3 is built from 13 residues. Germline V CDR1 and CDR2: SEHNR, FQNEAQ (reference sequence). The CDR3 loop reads CASSSLRQTAPSF. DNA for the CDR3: TGTGCCAGCAGCTCCCTTCGACAAACCGCCCCAAGCTTC.

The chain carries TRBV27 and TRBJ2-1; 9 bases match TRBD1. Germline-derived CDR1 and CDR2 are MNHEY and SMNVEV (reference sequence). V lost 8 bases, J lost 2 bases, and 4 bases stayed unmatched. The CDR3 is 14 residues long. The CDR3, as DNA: TGTGCCAGCGGAGACAGGGGGACCTACAATGAGCAGTTCTTC. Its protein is CASGDRGTYNEQFF.

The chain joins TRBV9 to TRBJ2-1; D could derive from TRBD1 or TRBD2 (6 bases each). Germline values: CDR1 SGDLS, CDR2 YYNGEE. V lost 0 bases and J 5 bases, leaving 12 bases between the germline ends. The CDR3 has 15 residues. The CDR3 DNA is TGTGCCAGCAGCGTAGGTTCGGGGGCCGACAATGAGCAGTTCTTC. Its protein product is CASSVGSGADNEQFF.

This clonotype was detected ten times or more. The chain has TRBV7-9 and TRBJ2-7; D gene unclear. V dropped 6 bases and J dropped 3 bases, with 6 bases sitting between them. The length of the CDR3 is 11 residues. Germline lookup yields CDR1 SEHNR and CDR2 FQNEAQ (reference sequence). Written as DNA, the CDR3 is TGTGCCAGCAGTTCGCGCTACGAGCAGTACTTC. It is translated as CASSSRYEQYF.

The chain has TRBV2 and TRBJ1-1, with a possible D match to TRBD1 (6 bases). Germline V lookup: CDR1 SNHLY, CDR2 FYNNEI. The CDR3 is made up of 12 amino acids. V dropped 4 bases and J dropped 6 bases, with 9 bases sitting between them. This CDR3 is CASSGRTAEAFF. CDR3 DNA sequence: TGTGCCAGCAGTGGAAGGACAGCTGAAGCTTTCTTT.

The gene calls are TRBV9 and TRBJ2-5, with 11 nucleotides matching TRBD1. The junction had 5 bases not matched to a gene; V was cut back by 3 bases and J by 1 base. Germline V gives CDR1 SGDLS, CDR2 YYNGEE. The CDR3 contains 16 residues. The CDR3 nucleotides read TGTGCCAGCAGCGCAAGGGGGACAGGGGGCCAAGAGACCCAGTACTTC. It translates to CASSARGTGGQETQYF. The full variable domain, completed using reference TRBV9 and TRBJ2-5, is DSGVTQTPKHLITATGQRVTLRCSPRSGDLSVYWYQQSLDQGLQFLIQYYNGEERAKGNILERFSAQQFPDLHSELNLSSLELGDSALYFCASSARGTGGQETQYFGPGTRLLVL.

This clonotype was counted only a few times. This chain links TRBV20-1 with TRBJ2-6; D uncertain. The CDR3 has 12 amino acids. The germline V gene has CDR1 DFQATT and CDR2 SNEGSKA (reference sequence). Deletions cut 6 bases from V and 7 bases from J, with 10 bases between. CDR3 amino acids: CSARVLANVLTF. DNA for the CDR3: TGCAGTGCACGGGTGTTAGCCAACGTCCTGACTTTC.